The 2 T cell receptor beta chains in this list originate from one sample, sequenced in a study of neoadjuvant anti-PD-1 for oral cavity cancer. Sequencing used immunoSEQ multiplex PCR; TCRdb keeps in-frame clones, though not all of them. The sample has approximately 83,000 clones, about 84% seen once. The sequencing here drew on PBMCs, taken before nivolumab (anti-PD-1) treatment. These receptors came from a person aged 35-79 years with oral cavity squamous cell carcinoma.

The V and J genes are TRBV10-3 and TRBJ2-2, with a tentative D call TRBD2 (6 bases). The CDR3 loop spans 15 amino acids. Germline CDR1 ENHRY, CDR2 SYGVKD. Deletions cut 4 bases from V and 4 bases from J, with 13 bases between. The CDR3 loop reads CAISGSSGTTGELFF. As DNA, the CDR3 is TGTGCCATCAGTGGTAGTAGCGGTACCACCGGGGAGCTGTTTTTT.

This sequence joins TRBV5-1 and TRBJ1-4; possibly TRBD1 for D (5 bases). Germline V lookup: CDR1 SGHRS, CDR2 YFSETQ. The CDR3 sequence is 16 residues long. V was shortened by 3 bases and J by 0 bases, with 12 bases between the two germline ends. CDR3: CASSSGRSATNEKLFF. In DNA form, the CDR3 reads TGCGCCAGCAGCTCGGGACGGTCTGCAACTAATGAAAAACTGTTTTTT.